The clone carrying this TCR beta chain was found a few times. Its antigen is currently unknown. The data were taken from a study of CD4 T cells in relation to SARS-CoV-2 and coronaviruses. Study in general: PBMCs were cultured with antigen for over nine days before TCR beta sequencing.

Here immunoSEQ multiplex PCR was the method, and the copy in TCRdb shows in-frame clones only, minus some. This sample has around 45,000 clones, with about 80% found just once. Germline CDR1 is LNHNV and CDR2 is YYDKDF (reference sequence). With 3 bases removed from V and 4 bases from J, the gap between germline ends came to 10 bases. The CDR3 extends over 13 amino acids. This sequence was found in an adult with COVID-19. The V and J genes are TRBV15 and TRBJ2-7; D is undetermined. Sequenced sample: naive CD4+ T cells from PBMCs, cultured in vitro. Subset meaning: naive CD4+ T cells isolated by negative enrichment. The CDR3 sequence: CATSSKQIYEQYF. The CDR3 DNA follows: TGTGCCACCAGCAGTAAACAGATATACGAGCAGTACTTC.